These 7 T cell receptor beta chains originate from one sample sequenced in a study of T cell responses to AZD1222 COVID-19 vaccine. Repertoires were generated with immunoSEQ multiplex PCR, while TCRdb's copy carries only in-frame clones and drops some. The table lists about 100,000 clones, around 87% of them singletons. The source was peripheral blood, collected on day 0 of MenACWY control vaccination. The source of these receptors is an adult in good health.

J is TRBJ2-6 and V is TRBV5-5; 12 bases map to TRBD1. Germline CDR1 SGHKS, CDR2 YYEKEE (reference sequence). J lost 4 bases, V lost 2 bases, and 4 bases had no gene match. The CDR3 runs 17 residues. As DNA, the CDR3 is TGTGCCAGCAGCTTTGGGACAGGGGGCTCCGGGGCCAACGTCCTGACTTTC. Its translation is CASSFGTGGSGANVLTF.

V usage is TRBV28 and J usage is TRBJ1-2, with D perhaps TRBD1 (5 bases). V lost 5 bases and J 4 bases, leaving 8 bases between the germline ends. CDR3 size: 12 residues. Germline CDR1 reads MDHEN; CDR2 reads SYDVKM. Here the CDR3 reads CASSAGSYGYTF. The CDR3, as DNA: TGTGCCAGCAGTGCAGGGTCCTATGGCTACACCTTC.

This chain links TRBV19 with TRBJ1-1; D is uncertain. CDR1 is LNHDA and CDR2 is SQIVND in the germline V gene (reference sequence). There are 12 residues in the CDR3. V shed 6 bases and J shed 3 bases, with 8 bases lying between them. The DNA for the CDR3 is TGTGCCAGTAGCCACATATACACTGAAGCTTTCTTT. This encodes CASSHIYTEAFF.

The chain recombines TRBV30 with TRBJ1-2; D is possibly TRBD1 (5 bases). This CDR3 has 13 residues. Trimming pared 2 bases from V and 13 bases from J, leaving 20 bases between. Looked up from germline, CDR1 is GTSNPN and CDR2 is SVGIG (reference sequence). The CDR3 loop reads CAWSPGRGKTPTF. CDR3 nucleotides: TGTGCCTGGAGTCCCGGCCGGGGCAAAACTCCCACCTTC.

With respect to this clone: The junction departs from germline at one end; a sequencing error may be responsible. The chain has TRBV7-7 and TRBJ1-3; D is uncertain. There are 18 residues in the CDR3. Germline CDR1 reads SSHAT; CDR2 reads FNYEAQ (reference sequence). CDR3 amino acids: CASSLTPPRVGSGNTIYF. The CDR3 nucleotides read TGTGCTAGCAGCTTAACCCCCCCAAGGGTAGGGTCTGGAAACACCATATATTTT. Using reference TRBV7-7 and TRBJ1-3 for the parts outside the CDR3, the full variable domain is GAGVSQSPRYKVTKRGQDVTLRCDPISSHATLYWYQQALGQGPEFLTYFNYEAQPDKSGLPSDRFSAERPEGSISTLTIQRTEQRDSAMYRCASSLTPPRVGSGNTIYFGEGSWLTVV.

The V call is TRBV6-2 or TRBV6-3, the J call TRBJ2-6; D gene unclear. Deletions cut 5 bases from V and 0 bases from J, with 8 bases between. The CDR3 is 15 amino acids. Looked up from germline, CDR1 is MNHEY and CDR2 is SVGEGT. CDR3 nucleotide sequence: TGTGCCAGCAGTACCTCCGCCTCTGGGGCCAACGTCCTGACTTTC. Protein product: CASSTSASGANVLTF.

The rearrangement joins TRBV6-2 or TRBV6-3 to TRBJ2-7; possibly TRBD1 for D (5 bases). The CDR3 covers 15 residues. V shed 5 bases and J shed 0 bases, with 14 bases lying between them. The germline V gene encodes CDR1 MNHEY and CDR2 SVGEGT. The CDR3 region is CASSQGDLTSYEQYF. The CDR3 nucleotides read TGTGCCAGCAGTCAGGGCGACTTAACCTCCTACGAGCAGTACTTC.